This T cell receptor (beta chain) comes out of a study of siplizumab effects on memory and regulatory T cells. Regarding the study as a whole: Memory cells seemed less diverse than naive T cells, which also seemed major contributors to the alloresponse. Only a minority of proliferating CD4+ or CD8+ clones had an assignable naive or memory phenotype, with roughly 75-96% lacking one. There were only a minor fraction of alloreactive clones that mapped to unstimulated subsets.

Regarding this clone: What it recognizes is unknown.

Generated by immunoSEQ multiplex PCR, the TCRdb table keeps only in-frame clones and is missing some. The sample includes some 64,000 clones, 79% of them seen just once. CDR3 size: 16 residues. Trimming removed 0 bases at V and 0 bases at J, with 10 bases between. Germline V CDR1 and CDR2: SGDLS, YYNGEE. The TCR was taken from a human donor in good health. Sequencing was performed on memory CD4+ T cells sorted from blood. This chain connects TRBV9 to TRBJ1-3; no definite D call. The CDR3 region has the DNA TGTGCCAGCAGCGTAGGAGTGACCGACTCTGGAAACACCATATATTTT. This sequence encodes CASSVGVTDSGNTIYF.